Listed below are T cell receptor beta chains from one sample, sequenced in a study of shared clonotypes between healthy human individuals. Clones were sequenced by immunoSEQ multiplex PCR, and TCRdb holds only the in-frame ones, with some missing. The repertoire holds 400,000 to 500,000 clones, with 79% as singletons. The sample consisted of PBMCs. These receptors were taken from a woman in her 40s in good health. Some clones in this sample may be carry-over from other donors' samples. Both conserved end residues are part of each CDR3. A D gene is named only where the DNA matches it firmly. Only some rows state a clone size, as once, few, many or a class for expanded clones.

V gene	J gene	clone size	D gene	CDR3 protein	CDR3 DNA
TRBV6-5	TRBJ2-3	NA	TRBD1	CASSKDRAPDTQYF	TGTGCCAGCAGCAAAGACAGGGCTCCAGATACGCAGTATTTT
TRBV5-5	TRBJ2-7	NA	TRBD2	CASSFDLGTSAYEQYF	TGTGCCAGCAGCTTCGATTTGGGGACTAGCGCCTACGAGCAGTACTTC
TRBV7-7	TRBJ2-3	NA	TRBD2	CASSLTSASTDTQYF	TGTGCCAGCAGCTTGACTAGCGCAAGCACAGATACGCAGTATTTT
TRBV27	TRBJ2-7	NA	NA	CASSLSGGRPGEQYF	TGTGCCAGCAGTTTATCAGGGGGGCGACCGGGAGAGCAGTACTTC
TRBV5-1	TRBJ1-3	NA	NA	CASSLDSGSVAGNTIYF	TGCGCCAGCAGCTTGGATTCGGGCTCAGTAGCTGGAAACACCATATATTTT
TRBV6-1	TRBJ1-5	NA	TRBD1	CASSDTGGQQPQHF	TGTGCCAGCAGTGACACAGGGGGCCAACAGCCCCAGCATTTT
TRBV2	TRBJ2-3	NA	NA	CASSDSTDTQYF	TGTGCCAGCAGTGATAGCACAGATACGCAGTATTTT
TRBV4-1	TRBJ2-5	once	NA	CASSLGPGQETQYF	TGCGCCAGCAGCCTTGGACCCGGCCAAGAGACCCAGTACTTC
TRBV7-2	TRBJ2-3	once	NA	CASSLWAMTDTQYF	TGTGCCAGCAGCTTATGGGCGATGACAGATACGCAGTATTTT
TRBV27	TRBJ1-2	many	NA	CASRGGNYGYTF	TGTGCCAGCAGGGGCGGTAACTATGGCTACACCTTC
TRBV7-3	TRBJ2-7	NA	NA	CASSLWNGYEQYF	TGTGCCAGCAGCTTATGGAACGGCTACGAGCAGTACTTC
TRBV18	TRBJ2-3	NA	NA	CASSPRAGGTDTQYF	TGTGCCAGCTCACCCAGGGCAGGGGGCACAGATACGCAGTATTTT
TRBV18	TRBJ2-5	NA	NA	CASSRQQETQYF	TGTGCCAGCTCGCGACAGCAAGAGACCCAGTACTTC
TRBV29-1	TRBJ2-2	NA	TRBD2	CSVEGRERTGELFF	TGCAGCGTTGAAGGGCGGGAGAGGACCGGGGAGCTGTTTTTT
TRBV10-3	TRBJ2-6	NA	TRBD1	CAIKGTGLSSGANVLTF	TGTGCCATCAAAGGGACAGGGCTTAGCTCTGGGGCCAACGTCCTGACTTTC
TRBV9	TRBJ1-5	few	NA	CASSPDRVNQPQHF	TGTGCCAGCAGCCCGGACAGAGTCAATCAGCCCCAGCATTTT